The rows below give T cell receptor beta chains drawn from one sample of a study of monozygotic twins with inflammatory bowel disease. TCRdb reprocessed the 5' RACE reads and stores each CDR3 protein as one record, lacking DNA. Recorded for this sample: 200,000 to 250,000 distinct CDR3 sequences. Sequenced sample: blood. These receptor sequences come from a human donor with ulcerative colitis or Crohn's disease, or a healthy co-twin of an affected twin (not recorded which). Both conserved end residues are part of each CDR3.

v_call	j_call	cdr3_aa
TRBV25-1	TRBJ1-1	CATAGGLEAFF
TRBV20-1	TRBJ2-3	CSARGREGRSDTQYF
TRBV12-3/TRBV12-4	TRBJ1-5	CASSFGYSNQPQHF
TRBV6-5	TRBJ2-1	CASSSTAGSPTYNEQFF
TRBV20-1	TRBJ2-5	CSASGVIKETQYF
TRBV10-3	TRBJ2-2	CAISESGGLAGYGELFF
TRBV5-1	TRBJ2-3	CASFAGGTDTQYF
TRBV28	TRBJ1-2	CASTPGVRSGYTF
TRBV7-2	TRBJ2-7	CASSLRGVGDEQYF
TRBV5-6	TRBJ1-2	CASSFRGEQWPYGYTF